These T cell receptor beta chains were read from a single sample in a study of T cells in tumors after PD-1 blockade. This table comes from immunoSEQ multiplex PCR, and its TCRdb copy is limited to in-frame clones, with some not included. The sample has around 45,000 clones, roughly 84% seen once; the top ten hold 8.7%. The sample here was PBMCs, taken before anti-PD-1 therapy. The origin of the receptors is a human donor with advanced basal cell or squamous cell carcinoma (not recorded which). Both conserved end residues are part of each CDR3. The D gene is left open where the match is weak. The size field is filled for only some rows; it gives once, few, many or a size class.

v_gene	d_gene	abundance	j_gene	CDR3aa	CDR3nt
TRBV24-1	-	-	TRBJ2-3	CATSDPSGDGSTDTQYF	TGTGCCACCAGTGATCCCTCTGGGGATGGGAGCACAGATACGCAGTATTTT
TRBV27	TRBD2	-	TRBJ2-5	CASSPTSGGEETQYF	TGTGCCAGCAGTCCGACTAGCGGGGGGGAAGAGACCCAGTACTTC
TRBV5-1	TRBD1	-	TRBJ2-7	CASTTNPGQSYEQYF	TGCGCCAGCACCACTAATCCGGGACAGTCCTACGAGCAGTACTTC
TRBV12-3/TRBV12-4	-	once	TRBJ2-5	CASRVSQETQYF	TGTGCCAGCAGAGTCAGCCAAGAGACCCAGTACTTC
TRBV19	-	-	TRBJ2-4	CASSILGSDKNIQYF	TGTGCCAGTAGTATCCTCGGGAGTGACAAAAACATTCAGTACTTC
TRBV2	TRBD2	-	TRBJ2-1	CASRRLAGGNNEQFF	TGTGCCAGCAGGAGATTAGCGGGAGGAAATAATGAGCAGTTCTTC
TRBV6-5	TRBD1	-	TRBJ1-2	CASITTGGNGYTF	TGTGCCAGCATCACGACAGGGGGCAATGGCTACACCTTC
TRBV27	-	-	TRBJ2-4	CASSVDPLGGIQYF	TGTGCCAGCAGCGTAGATCCTCTGGGGGGCATTCAGTACTTC
TRBV3-1/TRBV3-2	-	-	TRBJ1-2	CASSQGLRGGYGYTF	TGTGCCAGCAGCCAAGGACTTAGGGGTGGGTATGGCTACACCTTC
TRBV28	-	once	TRBJ2-2	CASSLFDTNTGELFF	TGTGCCAGCAGTTTATTTGATACGAACACCGGGGAGCTGTTTTTT
TRBV24-1	TRBD1	-	TRBJ2-7	CATNRRDRVYEQYF	TGTGCCACCAACCGCCGGGACAGGGTCTATGAGCAGTACTTC
TRBV5-5	-	-	TRBJ2-3	CASSSPGPATQYF	TGTGCCAGCAGCTCCCCGGGACCTGCCACGCAGTATTTT
TRBV2	TRBD1	-	TRBJ1-2	CASTGTGNYGYTF	TGTGCCAGCACCGGGACAGGCAACTATGGCTACACCTTC
TRBV5-1	TRBD2	-	TRBJ2-2	CASSLDTSGGAHTGELFF	TGCGCCAGCAGCTTGGATACTAGCGGGGGGGCTCACACCGGGGAGCTGTTTTTT
TRBV5-6	TRBD1	-	TRBJ2-7	CASSLRGRVSDEQYF	TGTGCCAGCAGCTTGAGGGGGCGGGTGAGCGACGAGCAGTACTTC
TRBV10-3	-	once	TRBJ1-2	CATRSGGYGYTF	TGTGCCACCAGGTCCGGGGGATATGGCTACACCTTC
TRBV7-9	-	-	TRBJ1-4	CASSLQGSGEKLFF	TGTGCCAGCAGCTTACAGGGGTCAGGTGAAAAACTGTTTTTT
TRBV5-1	-	once	TRBJ1-2	CASKVGGDGYTF	TGCGCCAGCAAGGTGGGGGGTGATGGCTACACCTTC